The rows below give T cell receptor beta chains drawn from one sample of a study of T cell repertoires in cytomegalovirus infection. TCRdb itself ran the reads through MiXCR, one entry per CDR3 protein. Of more than 75,000 distinct CDR3 sequences listed, about 31% were seen once; the top ten hold 71%. The antigens for these receptors are not known. Material: CD8+ T cells from cultured PBMCs, obtained from culture after CMV antigen stimulation. The receptors derive from a human donor in good health (CMV status not recorded). Some clones in this sample may be carry-over from other donors' samples. Both conserved end residues are part of each CDR3. A D gene is named only where the DNA matches it firmly. Only part of the rows carry a size: once, few, many, or a class if the clone is expanded.

length: 17; J: TRBJ2-3; V: TRBV27; size: -; D: TRBD2; DNA: TGTGCCAGCAGTGACATACTAGCGGGGGGGCGGACAGATACGCAGTATTTT; CDR3: CASSDILAGGRTDTQYF
length: 15; J: TRBJ1-4; V: TRBV18; size: -; D: TRBD1; DNA: TGTGCCAGCTCACCACCGGGACAGGTGAATGAAAAACTGTTTTTT; CDR3: CASSPPGQVNEKLFF
length: 15; J: TRBJ1-3; V: TRBV27; size: many; D: TRBD1; DNA: TGTGCCAGCAGCTTCCGGACAGGGGCGGGGTACACCATATATTTT; CDR3: CASSFRTGAGYTIYF
length: 13; J: TRBJ2-7; V: TRBV10-2; size: few; D: -; DNA: TGCGCCAGCAGTGGGGGGACCTTCTACGAGCAGTACTTC; CDR3: CASSGGTFYEQYF
length: 14; J: TRBJ2-7; V: TRBV7-9; size: few; D: -; DNA: TGTGCCAGCGGATATAGCGACAGCTCCTACGAGCAGTACTTC; CDR3: CASGYSDSSYEQYF
length: 13; J: TRBJ1-2; V: TRBV12-3/TRBV12-4; size: -; D: -; DNA: TGTGCCACACCAGGGAGGTTTAGCTATGGCTACACCTTC; CDR3: CATPGRFSYGYTF
length: 14; J: TRBJ1-1; V: TRBV19; size: few; D: -; DNA: TGTGCCAGTAGTATATCGGACAGCAACACTGAAGCTTTCTTT; CDR3: CASSISDSNTEAFF
length: 13; J: TRBJ1-1; V: TRBV7-6; size: few; D: -; DNA: TGTGCCAGCAGCCTTCCGTGGGCGACTGAAGCTTTCTTT; CDR3: CASSLPWATEAFF
length: 12; J: TRBJ1-1; V: TRBV18; size: -; D: -; DNA: TGTGCCAGCTCAACCGTGGGGACTGAAGCTTTCTTT; CDR3: CASSTVGTEAFF
length: 15; J: TRBJ2-5; V: TRBV7-6; size: many; D: -; DNA: TGTGCCAGCAGCTTCGCGCAGGGCGGGGAAGAGACCCAGTACTTC; CDR3: CASSFAQGGEETQYF
length: 14; J: TRBJ2-7; V: TRBV5-6; size: -; D: TRBD2; DNA: TGTGCCAGCAGCCGGGTAGCGGGGGGTGGCGAGCAGTACTTC; CDR3: CASSRVAGGGEQYF
length: 16; J: TRBJ1-5; V: TRBV7-9; size: -; D: -; DNA: TGTGCCAGCAGTTTATTCTCAGGGAGTAGCAATCAGCCCCAGCATTTT; CDR3: CASSLFSGSSNQPQHF
length: 15; J: TRBJ2-2; V: TRBV10-3; size: -; D: TRBD1; DNA: TGTGCCACCTCAACCGGGACAGCGAACACCGGGGAGCTGTTTTTT; CDR3: CATSTGTANTGELFF
length: 16; J: TRBJ2-3; V: TRBV14; size: -; D: TRBD2; DNA: TGTGCCAGCAGCCAAGGACTAGCGGGGCCCAAAGATACGCAGTATTTT; CDR3: CASSQGLAGPKDTQYF
length: 17; J: TRBJ1-2; V: TRBV3-1; size: -; D: TRBD1; DNA: TGTGCCAGCAGCCCGGACAGGGCCGAGTTTGGGGACTATGGCTACACCTTC; CDR3: CASSPDRAEFGDYGYTF